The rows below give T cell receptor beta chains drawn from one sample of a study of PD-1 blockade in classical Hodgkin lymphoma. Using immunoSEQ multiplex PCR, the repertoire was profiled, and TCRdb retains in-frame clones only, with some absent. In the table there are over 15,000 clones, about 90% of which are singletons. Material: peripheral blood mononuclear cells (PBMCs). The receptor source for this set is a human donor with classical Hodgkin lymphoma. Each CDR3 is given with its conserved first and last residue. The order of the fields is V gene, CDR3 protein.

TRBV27 CASTNSGNSAGELFF
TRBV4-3 CASSPSGSTDTQYF
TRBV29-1 CSVEDLHTGEHYGYTF
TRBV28 CASSPGLAGLDEQFF
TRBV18 CASSPSGSGRETQYF
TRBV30 CAWSVRTGAEKLFF
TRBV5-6 CASSLTGGLYTEAFF
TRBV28 CASSHHRVGKETQYF
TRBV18 CASSPDSGRSYEQYF
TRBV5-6 CASSLGLAGGHEQFF
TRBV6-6 CASSSGSTTETQYF
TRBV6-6 CASSYRTPNTEAFF
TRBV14 CASSPGLAALYF
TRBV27 CASSPGGQRRNTIYF
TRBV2 CASSGTRTNVNIQYF
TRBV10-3 CAIRFSDVYNEQFF
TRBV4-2 CASSQERRGSGETQYF
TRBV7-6 CASSKGARKTYGYTF
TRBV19 CASSYRLAGNNEQFF
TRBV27 CASSLSPLAGVVDTQYF
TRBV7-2 CASSVQRENYEQYF
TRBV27 CASSSGVYNEQFF
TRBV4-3 CASSQVMANEQFF
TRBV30 CAWRSDRGYEQYF
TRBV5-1 CASSPGQGSGEQYF
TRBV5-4 CASSLVPGVTYEQYF
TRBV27 CASSLSTGAHYGYTF
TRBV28 CASRGQGRYTEAFF
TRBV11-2 CASSPRRGESTEAFF
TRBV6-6 CASASSTDTQYF
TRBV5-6 CASSLQGLAGGRSGELFF
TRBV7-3 CASSPTSGAALDEQYF